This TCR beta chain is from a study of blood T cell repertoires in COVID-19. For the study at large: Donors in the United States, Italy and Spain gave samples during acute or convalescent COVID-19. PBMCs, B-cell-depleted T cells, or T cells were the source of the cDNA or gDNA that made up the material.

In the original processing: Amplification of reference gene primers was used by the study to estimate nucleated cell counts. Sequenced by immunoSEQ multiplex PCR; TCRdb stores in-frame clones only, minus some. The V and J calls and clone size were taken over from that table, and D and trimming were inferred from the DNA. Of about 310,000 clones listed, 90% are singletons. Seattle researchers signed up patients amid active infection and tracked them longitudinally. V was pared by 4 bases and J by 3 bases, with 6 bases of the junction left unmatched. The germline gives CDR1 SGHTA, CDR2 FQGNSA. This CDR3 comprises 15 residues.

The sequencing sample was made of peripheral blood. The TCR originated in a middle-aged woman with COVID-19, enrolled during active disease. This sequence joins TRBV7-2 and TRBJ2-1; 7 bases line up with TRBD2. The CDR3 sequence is CASSSMGGGYNEQFF. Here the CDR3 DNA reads TGTGCCAGCAGCTCGATGGGGGGGGGCTACAATGAGCAGTTCTTC.